These 19 T cell receptor beta chains originate from one sample sequenced in a study of OX40 agonist ivuxolimab in advanced cancers. TCRdb's table, derived via immunoSEQ multiplex PCR, lists solely in-frame clones and lacks some. The sample includes 65,000 to 95,000 clones, roughly 90% seen only once; the top ten take 0.53%. This specimen was CD4+ or CD8+ T cells sorted from blood, taken in a trial of the OX40 agonist ivuxolimab. These receptors originate from an adult with an advanced solid tumor such as melanoma, head and neck, liver or kidney cancer.

This chain connects TRBV9 to TRBJ2-1; 11 nucleotides agree with TRBD2. The CDR3 totals 14 residues. V was clipped by 5 bases and J by 8 bases; unmatched bases: 6. Germline V lookup: CDR1 SGDLS, CDR2 YYNGEE. CDR3 loop: CASSLTSGGYEQFF. The CDR3 DNA sequence: TGTGCCAGCAGTCTCACTAGCGGGGGATATGAGCAGTTCTTC.

The CDR3 is CASSLELANTEAFF. For the CDR3, the DNA is TGTGCCAGCAGCTTGGAATTGGCCAACACTGAAGCTTTCTTT. The rearrangement links TRBV5-4 to TRBJ1-1; D gene uncertain. Germline-derived CDR1 and CDR2 are SGHNT and YYREEE (reference sequence). This CDR3 contains 14 residues. V was trimmed by 0 bases and J by 2 bases, leaving 8 bases between them.

The chain carries TRBV5-1 and TRBJ2-3; TRBD1 agrees at 7 bases. This CDR3 is built from 16 residues. Germline assignment: CDR1 SGHRS and CDR2 YFSETQ. Unmatched junction bases numbered 6, after V lost 1 base and J lost 1 base. CDR3 in amino acids: CASSLTGTVGTDTQYF. CDR3 DNA sequence: TGCGCCAGCAGCTTGACTGGGACAGTGGGCACAGATACGCAGTATTTT.

The rearrangement links TRBV7-3 to TRBJ1-6, with a tentative D call TRBD1 (5 bases). The germline V and J ends were trimmed by 2 bases and 5 bases, with 7 bases remaining between them. From germline, CDR1 is SGHTA and CDR2 FQGTGA. The CDR3 consists of 14 residues. DNA for the CDR3: TGTGCCAGCAGCTTAGGACATGATAATTCACCCCTCCACTTT. It encodes CASSLGHDNSPLHF.

Only one count was recorded for this clone. The V and J genes are TRBV19 and TRBJ2-5; a possible D gene is TRBD1 (6 bases). Germline values: CDR1 LNHDA, CDR2 SQIVND (reference sequence). V was pared by 1 base and J by 4 bases, with 10 bases between. CDR3 length: 14 residues. Written as DNA, the CDR3 is TGTGCCAGTAGTATAGTCGGCAGGGGAGAGACCCAGTACTTC. This translates into CASSIVGRGETQYF.

The chain links TRBV11-3 to TRBJ2-7, with a weak D call TRBD2 (5 bases). Germline assignment: CDR1 SGHNT and CDR2 YENEEA. V was clipped by 5 bases and J by 5 bases, with 16 bases between them. The CDR3 extends over 14 amino acids. CDR3 nucleotides: TGTGCCAGCAGCCAAACTAGATCCCAGGACGAGCAGTACTTC. It codes for CASSQTRSQDEQYF.

J is TRBJ2-7 and V is TRBV11-2; 12 bases align to TRBD2. Germline CDR1 reads SGHAT; CDR2 reads FQNNGV. The CDR3 runs to 16 residues. J was trimmed by 3 bases and V by 0 bases; bases with no gene match: 3. The CDR3: CASSLDQGLAGYEQYF. The CDR3 DNA is TGTGCCAGCAGCTTAGATCAGGGACTAGCGGGCTACGAGCAGTACTTC.

The V gene is TRBV5-4, the J gene TRBJ2-2; TRBD1 matches at 10 bases. The junction had 5 bases not matched to a gene; V was cut back by 6 bases and J by 0 bases. CDR1 SGHNT and CDR2 YYREEE come from the germline V gene (reference sequence). This CDR3 is 16 amino acids long. CDR3 amino acids: CASKDRGPPNTGELFF. The CDR3 nucleotides read TGTGCCAGCAAAGACAGGGGGCCCCCGAACACCGGGGAGCTGTTTTTT. Drawing the rest from reference TRBV5-4 and TRBJ2-2, the complete variable domain is ETGVTQSPTHLIKTRGQQVTLRCSSQSGHNTVSWYQQALGQGPQFIFQYYREEENGRGNFPPRFSGLQFPNYSSELNVNALELDDSALYLCASKDRGPPNTGELFFGEGSRLTVL.

DNA for the CDR3: TGTGCCATCAGTGAGGGACAGTTATCCTACGAGCAGTACTTC. It yields the protein CAISEGQLSYEQYF. This chain connects TRBV10-3 to TRBJ2-7; TRBD1 is a possible D gene (6 bases). Between the trimmed V and J ends, which lost 2 bases and 1 base, there was a span of 9 bases. Per the germline V gene, CDR1 is ENHRY and CDR2 is SYGVKD. CDR3 length: 14 residues.

The chain has TRBV15 and TRBJ2-3, with 11 bases that match TRBD2. The CDR3 has 14 amino acids. The germline CDR1 and CDR2 sequences are LNHNV and YYDKDF (reference sequence). V lost 4 bases to trimming and J lost 8 bases; unmatched junction nucleotides: 5. In DNA form, the CDR3 reads TGTGCCACCAGCATAGCGGGAGGGCTCGGTACGCAGTATTTT. Its translation is CATSIAGGLGTQYF.

The V and J genes are TRBV19 and TRBJ2-3; D perhaps matches TRBD1 (6 bases). The CDR3 spans 15 residues. Trimming stripped 6 bases from V and 1 base from J, with 14 bases between. Germline V lookup: CDR1 LNHDA, CDR2 SQIVND (reference sequence). The CDR3 here is CASRTGRGGTDTQYF. CDR3 sequence (DNA): TGTGCCAGTAGAACAGGGCGAGGGGGCACAGATACGCAGTATTTT.

The chain employs TRBV7-3 and TRBJ2-5; D may be TRBD2 (5 bases). Trimming stripped 5 bases from V and 3 bases from J, with 10 bases between. The CDR3 has 13 amino acids. Germline CDR1 and CDR2: SGHTA and FQGTGA. CDR3 in amino acids: CASSPRTEETQYF. The CDR3, as DNA: TGTGCCAGCAGCCCCCGGACTGAAGAGACCCAGTACTTC.

The V call is TRBV4-3, the J call TRBJ2-3; D possibly matches TRBD1 or TRBD2 (5 bases each). The V gene lost 5 bases and the J gene lost 0 bases, with 12 bases spanning the gap. Germline V gives CDR1 LGHNA, CDR2 YSLEER. This CDR3 spans 15 amino acids. The CDR3: CASSNQGPSTDTQYF. CDR3 in DNA: TGCGCCAGCAGCAACCAGGGACCTAGCACAGATACGCAGTATTTT.

The chain carries TRBV6-1 and TRBJ2-2; D is undetermined. The length of the CDR3 is 16 residues. The ends were cut back, 3 bases at V and 0 bases at J, with 11 bases in the middle. Germline V lookup: CDR1 MNHNS, CDR2 SASEGT. The CDR3 is CASSDLSKPNTGELFF. The CDR3 nucleotides are TGTGCCAGCAGTGACCTCTCGAAACCGAACACCGGGGAGCTGTTTTTT.

The rearrangement joins TRBV7-2 to TRBJ2-5, with 10 nucleotides matching TRBD2. The CDR3 sequence is 14 residues long. CDR1 and CDR2 from the germline V gene are SGHTA and FQGNSA. Germline trimming cut 1 base from V and 4 bases from J; bases unmatched to any gene: 0. The CDR3 spells CASSLGTSGETQYF. The DNA of the CDR3 is TGTGCCAGCAGCTTAGGGACTAGCGGAGAGACCCAGTACTTC.

V gene TRBV19 combines with J gene TRBJ2-1; D unclear. The CDR3 runs to 14 residues. V was clipped by 1 base and J by 4 bases, with 8 bases between them. Germline values: CDR1 LNHDA, CDR2 SQIVND (reference sequence). CDR3 amino acids: CASSIGDIYNEQFF. The CDR3, as DNA: TGTGCCAGTAGTATAGGAGACATTTACAATGAGCAGTTCTTC.

The rearrangement links TRBV6-5 to TRBJ2-1, with TRBD1 matching 7 bases. V trimming: 0 bases; J trimming: 5 bases; junction bases outside the gene matches: 7. CDR1 is MNHEY, CDR2 SVGAGI, per germline. The CDR3 is made up of 16 amino acids. This CDR3 is CASSYSIQGVNNEQFF. Here the CDR3 DNA reads TGTGCCAGCAGTTACTCGATCCAGGGGGTTAACAATGAGCAGTTCTTC.

The chain recombines TRBV7-3 with TRBJ2-1; D not resolved. There are 13 residues in the CDR3. From germline, CDR1 is SGHTA and CDR2 FQGTGA. Trimming left V 3 bases short and J 8 bases short, with 11 bases between. The CDR3 bases are TGTGCCAGCAGCTTCCCCACGGCGGATGAGCAGTTCTTC. This sequence encodes CASSFPTADEQFF. The complete variable domain, with remaining parts taken from reference TRBV7-3 and TRBJ2-1, reads GAGVSQTPSNKVTEKGKYVELRCDPISGHTALYWYRQSLGQGPEFLIYFQGTGAADDSGLPNDRFFAVRPEGSVSTLKIQRTERGDSAVYLCASSFPTADEQFFGPGTRLTVL.

V gene TRBV29-1 combines with J gene TRBJ2-3, with a possible D match to TRBD2 (6 bases). CDR3 length: 17 amino acids. CDR1 and CDR2 from the germline V gene are SQVTM and ANQGSEA. V lost 5 bases, J lost 0 bases, and 21 bases lay in between. The CDR3 is CSVNPRYSGTSTDTQYF. The DNA of the CDR3 is TGCAGCGTTAACCCAAGGTATAGCGGAACGAGCACAGATACGCAGTATTTT.